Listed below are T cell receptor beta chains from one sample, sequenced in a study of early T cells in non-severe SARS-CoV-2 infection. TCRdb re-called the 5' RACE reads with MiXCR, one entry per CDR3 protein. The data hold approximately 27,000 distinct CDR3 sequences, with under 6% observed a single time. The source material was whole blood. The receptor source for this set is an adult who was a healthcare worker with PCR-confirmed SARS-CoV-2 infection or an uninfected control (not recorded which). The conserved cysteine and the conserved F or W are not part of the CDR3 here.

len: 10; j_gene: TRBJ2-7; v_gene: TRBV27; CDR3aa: ASSRPNREQY
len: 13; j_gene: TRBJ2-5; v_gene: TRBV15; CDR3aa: ATSREGIRGETQY
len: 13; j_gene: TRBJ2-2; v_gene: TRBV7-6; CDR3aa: ASSLEGLTPGELF
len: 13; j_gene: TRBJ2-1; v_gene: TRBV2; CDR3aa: ASTRLGGDYNEQF
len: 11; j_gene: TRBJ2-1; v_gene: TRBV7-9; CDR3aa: ASSLGGIPEQF
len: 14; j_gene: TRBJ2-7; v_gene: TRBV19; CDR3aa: ASSPKGLVDSYEQY
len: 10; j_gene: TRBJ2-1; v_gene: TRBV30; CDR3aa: AWVGGDYEQF
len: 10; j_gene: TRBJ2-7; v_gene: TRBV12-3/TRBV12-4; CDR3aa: ASSPGLAGLY
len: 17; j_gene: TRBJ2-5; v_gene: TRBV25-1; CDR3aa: ASSESLGVRTGGRETQY
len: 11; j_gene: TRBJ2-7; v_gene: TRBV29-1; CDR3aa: STTGTGDSEQY
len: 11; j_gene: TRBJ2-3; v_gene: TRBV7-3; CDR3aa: ASSLFREDTQY